The 10 T cell receptor beta chains given below trace back to one sample, sequenced in a study of T cell clonality in common variable immunodeficiency (dated by TCRdb to between 2015 and 2016). The method was the immunoSEQ multiplex PCR assay. TCRdb carries this immuneACCESS record with in-frame sequences only. Its versions omit some clonotypes, under half of them owing to an unresolved V gene in the studies checked, with the rest unexplained. Across this sample, 25,000 to 35,000 clones were tabulated and none appeared just once. The top ten constitute around 4.5% of the sample. The sequenced sample consisted of peripheral blood mononuclear cells. The receptor source for this set is a person aged 18 to 75 in good health.

This clone was counted only a few times. The germline gene is not matched at one end of the junction; a read error may be the cause. The read ends 3 residues early relative to the CDR3; the germline J gene fills the gap. The chain uses TRBV18 and TRBJ2-2, with 8 nucleotides matching TRBD1. In germline, CDR1 is KGHSH, CDR2 LQKENI. This CDR3 has 16 amino acids. CDR3 DNA (partial): TGCGCCAGCTCACCACCCGTCGGACAGGGCAATTCACCG. The encoded protein is CASSPPVGQGNSP. The whole CDR3 sequence is CASSPPVGQGNSPLFF.

The sample holds many counts of this clone. With the read ending 3 residues before the CDR3 end, the germline J gene is used to fill in that end. This sample includes further DNA sequences coding for the same CDR3. V is TRBV2 and J is TRBJ2-1; 12 bases are shared with TRBD2. V shed 7 bases and J 4 bases; nucleotides not matched to a gene: 5. The germline V gene encodes CDR1 SNHLY and CDR2 FYNNEI. The CDR3 has 15 amino acids. The DNA read from the CDR3 is TGTGCCAGCACCAGGCTAGCGGGAGGGTACAATGAG. Translation: CASTRLAGGYNE. The complete CDR3 reads CASTRLAGGYNEQFF.

In this sample, this clone turned up a few times. The CDR3 end falls 3 residues outside the read, so it is completed with the germline J gene. This chain joins TRBV2 and TRBJ1-6, with 9 bases identical to TRBD1. CDR3 length: 13 amino acids. Germline V gives CDR1 SNHLY, CDR2 FYNNEI. The covered CDR3 bases are TGTGCCAGCAGTGGGGTCGGGACAGGGTCC. Protein: CASSGVGTGS. The full CDR3 protein is CASSGVGTGSLHF.

A word on this clone: Read sequence stops 3 residues before the CDR3 end, and the germline J gene provides the missing end. The chain is built from TRBV7-3 and TRBJ2-3; the match to TRBD2 covers 7 bases. Per the germline V gene, CDR1 is SGHTA and CDR2 is FQGTGA. This CDR3 is built from 14 residues. The DNA read from the CDR3 is TGTGCCAGCAGCCATCAGGGAGGGAGAGAGACG. Encoded protein: CASSHQGGRET. The entire CDR3 protein is CASSHQGGRETQYF.

This clone has just a few counts. The CDR3 sequence is CASSLRVTGELFF. CDR3 DNA (partial): TGTGCCAGCAGCTTGAGGGTAACCGGGGAG. This rearrangement joins TRBV11-3 to TRBJ2-2; tentative D call: TRBD2 (5 bases). Read coverage stops 3 residues before the CDR3 terminus; the germline J gene supplies the remainder. The CDR3 sequence is 13 residues long. The V and J ends lost 3 bases and 5 bases respectively, with 7 bases between them. Germline-derived CDR1 and CDR2 are SGHNT and YENEEA.

This clone was counted many times. The read is 3 residues too short to cover the CDR3 end, so that end is filled in from the germline J gene. V is TRBV20-1 and J is TRBJ1-5; D is uncertain. Trimming removed 5 bases at V and 1 base at J, with 12 bases between. Germline V gene sequence: CDR1 DFQATT, CDR2 SNEGSKA (reference sequence). There are 14 residues in the CDR3. The covered CDR3 bases are TGCAGTGCTCTAGACCCCGCGAGCAATCAGCCC. Protein sequence: CSALDPASNQP. The full CDR3 reads CSALDPASNQPQHF.

This clone has at least ten counts. The read finishes 3 residues shy of the CDR3 end, and the germline J gene is used to complete it. V and J are TRBV6-1 and TRBJ1-5; a possible D gene is TRBD1 (5 bases). The CDR3 sequence is 14 residues long. Germline V lookup: CDR1 MNHNS, CDR2 SASEGT. V lost 4 bases, J lost 0 bases, and 7 bases lay in between. Here the CDR3 reads CASSAGYSNQPQHF. The sequenced part of the CDR3 DNA is TGTGCCAGCAGTGCAGGGTATAGCAATCAGCCC.

The table lists this clone with many counts. The CDR3 end lies 3 residues beyond the end of the read and is filled in from the germline J gene. This chain connects TRBV20-1 to TRBJ1-2, with TRBD1 matching over 11 bases. The V segment lost 6 bases and the J segment 6 bases; nucleotides outside the gene matches: 3. This CDR3 is built from 12 residues. The germline gives CDR1 DFQATT, CDR2 SNEGSKA (reference sequence). The chain's CDR3 is CSAPGQGDGYTF. The DNA read from the CDR3 is TGCAGTGCCCCGGGACAGGGGGATGGC.

A note on this clone: The read terminates 3 residues before the CDR3 end, so the remaining end is supplied by the germline J gene. The chain couples TRBV20-1 to TRBJ1-5; maybe TRBD1 (5 bases). The CDR3 runs 12 residues. Trimming left V 5 bases short and J 4 bases short, with 9 bases between. CDR1 is DFQATT, CDR2 SNEGSKA, per germline (reference sequence). The CDR3 DNA, read in part, is TGCAGTGCTCGACAGAATAATCAGCCC. Translating it yields CSARQNNQP. In full, the CDR3 is CSARQNNQPQHF.

Only a few counts were recorded for this clone. The read terminates 3 residues ahead of where the CDR3 ends, so the germline J gene completes it. The chain is built from TRBV2 and TRBJ2-7; 12 bases fit TRBD2. This CDR3 is 15 amino acids long. Germline trimming cut 6 bases from V and 2 bases from J; bases unmatched to any gene: 5. Germline V gene data show CDR1 as SNHLY and CDR2 as FYNNEI. CDR3 DNA, as far as it was read: TGTGCCAGCAGCAAACTAGCGGGAGGTCCCTACGAG. As protein: CASSKLAGGPYE. The complete CDR3 reads CASSKLAGGPYEQYF.